These T cell receptor beta chains were read from a single sample in a study of blood T cell repertoires in COVID-19. Produced via immunoSEQ multiplex PCR; TCRdb's table is partial and in-frame only. The sample includes 210,000 or so clones, 70% to 90% of them seen just once. Sequenced material: PBMCs or T cells enriched from blood (not recorded which). Receptors originate from a man aged 30 to 45 who had recovered from COVID-19. The CDR3 runs from the conserved cysteine through the conserved F or W. Each record gives: J gene, V gene, CDR3 protein.

J gene: TRBJ2-7
V gene: TRBV5-4
CDR3 protein: CASSLGGQGGYYEQYF

J gene: TRBJ1-5
V gene: TRBV4-1
CDR3 protein: CASSQGYRGNQPQHF

J gene: TRBJ1-1
V gene: TRBV18
CDR3 protein: CASSPQDRVWGTEAFF

J gene: TRBJ2-5
V gene: TRBV19
CDR3 protein: CASSIWAGPGTQYF

J gene: TRBJ1-2
V gene: TRBV24-1
CDR3 protein: CATSDQTPDSYGYTF

J gene: TRBJ1-3
V gene: TRBV5-6
CDR3 protein: CASRLRTGARSGNTIYF

J gene: TRBJ1-5
V gene: TRBV30
CDR3 protein: CAWSEDSNQPQHF

J gene: TRBJ2-5
V gene: TRBV7-2
CDR3 protein: CASSHTREETQYF

J gene: TRBJ2-2
V gene: TRBV7-9
CDR3 protein: CASSPQTSGRAYTGELFF

J gene: TRBJ1-1
V gene: TRBV4-2
CDR3 protein: CASSQDVGGPQEAFF